The 13 T cell receptor beta chains given below trace back to one sample, sequenced in a study of metastatic and nonmetastatic thyroid tumors. TCRdb reprocessed the PCR reads via MiXCR. The sample yields 30,000 to 45,000 clones, about 20% seen once. No treatment of any kind had been given to any patient before thyroid surgery. Sequenced sample: blood. The receptors were gathered from a female donor with papillary thyroid cancer or a benign thyroid nodule (not recorded which). Some clones in this sample may be carry-over from other donors' samples.

The chain combines TRBV2 with TRBJ2-7, with TRBD2 matching over 7 bases. Trimming removed 3 bases from V and 7 bases from J; junction bases left unmatched: 6. Germline values: CDR1 SNHLY, CDR2 FYNNEI. The CDR3 totals 13 residues. CDR3 in DNA: TGTGCCAGCAGTGAGATGATAGCGGGTGAGCAGTACTTC. Amino acids: CASSEMIAGEQYF.

The table lists this clone with many counts. At one end, the junction sequence differs from germline, possibly due to a read error. Other nucleotide sequences from this sample produce the same CDR3. The rearrangement uses TRBV30 and TRBJ1-4; D unclear. The V gene's germline CDR1 is GTSNPN and CDR2 SVGIG (reference sequence). The CDR3 loop spans 11 amino acids. Here the CDR3 reads CAWSVLGKLFF. CDR3 nucleotides: TGTGCCTGGAGTGTACTGGGAAAACTATTTTTT.

This clone was counted many times. This chain joins TRBV29-1 and TRBJ2-1, with D perhaps TRBD1 or TRBD2 (5 bases each). The germline V gene encodes CDR1 SQVTM and CDR2 ANQGSEA. This CDR3 comprises 14 residues. The V gene lost 6 bases and the J gene lost 3 bases, with 15 bases spanning the gap. The CDR3 spells CSVGVGFFYNEQFF. As DNA, the CDR3 is TGCAGCGTGGGGGTGGGATTTTTCTACAATGAGCAGTTCTTC.

This clone has a count of ten or more. V gene TRBV3-1 combines with J gene TRBJ2-3; TRBD2 agrees at 10 bases. The CDR3 is 17 amino acids. Germline lookup yields CDR1 LGHDT and CDR2 YNNKEL (reference sequence). The junction had 9 bases not matched to a gene; V was cut back by 1 base and J by 5 bases. CDR3 bases: TGTGCCAGCAGCCAAGTCCATAGAGCGGGAGGGGGAGATACGCAGTATTTT. Translating it yields CASSQVHRAGGGDTQYF.

With respect to this clone: One end of the junction varies from germline; a read error may be responsible. The rearrangement uses TRBV6-2 or TRBV6-3 and TRBJ2-5; D uncertain. The CDR3 length is 13 residues. The V gene's germline CDR1 is MNHEY and CDR2 SVGEGT. CDR3 amino acids: CASSYSMRETRYF. The CDR3 nucleotides are TGTGCCAGCAGTTACTCGATGAGAGAGACCCGGTACTTC.

This clone appeared many times. This chain connects TRBV6-1 to TRBJ1-1; a weak D match, TRBD1 (6 bases). Between the trimmed V and J ends, which lost 6 bases and 5 bases, there was a span of 16 bases. Germline CDR1 reads MNHNS; CDR2 reads SASEGT. The CDR3 covers 14 residues. The CDR3 here is CASRTADRFTEAFF. CDR3 sequence (DNA): TGTGCCAGCAGAACCGCGGACAGATTTACTGAAGCTTTCTTT.

This clone was seen repeatedly, ten times or more. The chain is built from TRBV5-1 and TRBJ2-5, with 7 nucleotides matching TRBD2. Germline trimming cut 2 bases from V and 2 bases from J; bases unmatched to any gene: 9. The CDR3 spans 16 residues. Germline V lookup: CDR1 SGHRS, CDR2 YFSETQ. CDR3 in DNA: TGCGCCAGCAGCTTTCGCGTGGGAGGGCCTCAAGAGACCCAGTACTTC. Its translation is CASSFRVGGPQETQYF.

The gene calls are TRBV9 and TRBJ2-1; 12 positions match TRBD2. CDR1 SGDLS and CDR2 YYNGEE come from the germline V gene. The CDR3 covers 18 residues. The V segment lost 0 bases and the J segment 9 bases; nucleotides outside the gene matches: 13. The CDR3 nucleotides read TGTGCCAGCAGCGTAGAATCAGGACTAGCGGGATGCAGGGGTGAGCAGTTCTTC. Amino acids: CASSVESGLAGCRGEQFF.

This clone was found many times. Germline and junction disagree at one end, which may indicate a read error. The chain uses TRBV12-3 or TRBV12-4 and TRBJ1-6; D gene ambiguous. The CDR3 extends over 16 amino acids. CDR3 region: CVSIRTLSSYNSPLHF. CDR3 in DNA: TGTGTCAGCATACGGACGTTGAGCTCCTATAATTCACCCCTCCACTTT.

This clone was found many times. J is TRBJ2-7 and V is TRBV14, with 12 bases aligning to TRBD2. Looked up from germline, CDR1 is SGHDN and CDR2 is FVKESK. CDR3 length equals 19 residues. The V segment lost 0 bases and the J segment 0 bases; nucleotides outside the gene matches: 9. CDR3 nucleotides: TGTGCCAGCAGCCAAGAAGGGGGACTAGCGGGCTATAGCTCCTACGAGCAGTACTTC. It codes for CASSQEGGLAGYSSYEQYF.

The chain is built from TRBV30 and TRBJ2-3; a possible D gene is TRBD2 (6 bases). Trimming removed 3 bases at V and 10 bases at J, with 20 bases between. This CDR3 contains 14 residues. The V gene's germline CDR1 is GTSNPN and CDR2 SVGIG (reference sequence). In nucleotides, the CDR3 is TGTGCCTGGAGGACCCCATGGGGAGGTAAAGCGCAGTATTTT. Protein product: CAWRTPWGGKAQYF.

For this clone: A read error may be the cause here, since a much bigger clone is one base away. The rearrangement links TRBV18 to TRBJ2-2, with 7 nucleotides matching TRBD1. The CDR3 extends over 14 amino acids. Per the germline V gene, CDR1 is KGHSH and CDR2 is LQKENI. With V trimmed by 5 bases and J by 6 bases, 6 bases remained unmatched. In DNA, the CDR3 is TGTGCCAGCTCAGCGTCACAGGGGTCCGGGGAGCTGTTTTTT. It encodes CASSASQGSGELFF.

As to this clone: One junction end disagrees with the germline gene, perhaps due to a read error. The chain recombines TRBV12-3 or TRBV12-4 with TRBJ2-7; 10 positions agree with TRBD1. CDR3 length: 18 amino acids. In DNA form, the CDR3 reads TGTGCCAACAGTACCGGGGACAGGGGTCGTCCCGAGGCCTACGAGCAGTACTTC. Translation gives CANSTGDRGRPEAYEQYF.